This T cell receptor beta chain is from a study of beta chain features in type 1 diabetes. This clone has more than one count but fewer than ten. Its antigen is not known. All of the isolated RNA was reverse transcribed, so expressed TCRB transcripts were sequenced. Measured with immunoSEQ multiplex PCR; TCRdb has only the in-frame clones, and not every one. Of around 280,000 clones in the sample, 15% were seen once. CDR3 length equals 15 residues. V shed 5 bases, J shed 0 bases, and the junction held 6 bases outside the gene matches. Germline CDR1 and CDR2: MNHEY and SVGAGI. Broader study findings: An over-representation of cells with high TCR expression could result from cDNA sequencing. Individuals with type 1 diabetes displayed fewer insertions and more deletions at VDJ junctions. TCRB repertoires of naive, central memory and Treg cells appeared more similar among patients than among healthy donors. In all four CD4+ subsets, TCRB CDR3 length was significantly, moderately reduced in type 1 diabetes.

The TCR comes from a man aged 18 to 30 with type 1 diabetes. Sequenced: naive CD4+ T cells from blood. V is TRBV6-5 and J is TRBJ2-7, with 8 positions matching TRBD2. The CDR3 here is CASSRLSGSSYEQYF. The CDR3 bases are TGTGCCAGCAGTCGACTCAGCGGGAGCTCCTACGAGCAGTACTTC.